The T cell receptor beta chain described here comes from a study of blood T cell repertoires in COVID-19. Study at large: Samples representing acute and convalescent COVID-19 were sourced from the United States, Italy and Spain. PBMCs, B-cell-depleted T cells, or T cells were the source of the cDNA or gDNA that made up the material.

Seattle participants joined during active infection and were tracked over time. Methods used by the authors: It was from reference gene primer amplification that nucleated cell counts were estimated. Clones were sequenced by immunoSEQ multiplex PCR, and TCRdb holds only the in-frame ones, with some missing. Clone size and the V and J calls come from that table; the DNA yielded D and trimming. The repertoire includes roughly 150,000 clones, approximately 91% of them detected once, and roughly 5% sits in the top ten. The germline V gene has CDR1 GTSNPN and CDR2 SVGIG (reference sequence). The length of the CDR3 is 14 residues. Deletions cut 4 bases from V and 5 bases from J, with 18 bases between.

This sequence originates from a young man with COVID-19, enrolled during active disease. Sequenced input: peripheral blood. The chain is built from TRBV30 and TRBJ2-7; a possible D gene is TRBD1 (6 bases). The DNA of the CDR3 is TGTGCCTGGAAGGACACAGGGAACTATCACGAGCAGTACTTC. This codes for CAWKDTGNYHEQYF.